The 19 T cell receptor beta chains in this list originate from one sample, sequenced in a study of blood T cells in healthy people across ages. With a J-beta primer mix and a sample-barcoded 5' primer, a second PCR ran roughly 6 to 11 cycles. TCRdb re-called the 5' RACE reads through MiXCR, storing one row per CDR3 protein. The sample contains 1,800,000 or so distinct CDR3 sequences, about 39% of which appear only once. Sequencing was carried out using blood. The source is a human donor in good health.

A single count supports this clonotype. The rearrangement links TRBV5-1 to TRBJ2-5; D perhaps matches TRBD1 (6 bases). From germline, CDR1 is SGHRS and CDR2 YFSETQ. The CDR3 runs to 15 residues. The V end was cut by 7 bases, the J end by 11 bases, with 27 bases between. The CDR3 loop reads CASASGTYESYGQYF. In DNA, the CDR3 is TGCGCCAGCGCTTCCGGGACATATGAGTCCTACGGGCAGTACTTC.

The chain recombines TRBV3-1 with TRBJ2-3, with D possibly TRBD1 on 5 matching bases. The length of the CDR3 is 15 residues. The V gene's germline CDR1 is LGHDT and CDR2 YNNKEL (reference sequence). V lost 2 bases, J lost 0 bases, and 9 bases lay in between. CDR3 amino acids: CASSQQGTSTDTQYF. CDR3 nucleotides: TGTGCCAGCAGCCAACAGGGTACAAGCACAGATACGCAGTATTTT.

This rearrangement joins TRBV6-1 to TRBJ1-2; D unresolved. The V and J ends lost 3 bases and 4 bases respectively, with 9 bases between them. The length of the CDR3 is 13 residues. Germline CDR1 MNHNS, CDR2 SASEGT. The CDR3 loop reads CASSDFQFYGYTF. Here the CDR3 DNA reads TGTGCCAGCAGTGACTTTCAGTTCTATGGCTACACCTTC.

In this sample, this clonotype turned up a few times. The chain carries TRBV20-1 and TRBJ2-3, with unresolved D. The CDR3 is 16 amino acids. Trimming shortened V by 0 bases and J by 0 bases, and 13 bases separated the two germline ends. The germline V gene encodes CDR1 DFQATT and CDR2 SNEGSKA (reference sequence). CDR3 sequence (DNA): TGCAGTGCTAGAGATTACGGCAGGTCGAGCACAGATACGCAGTATTTT. Its protein product is CSARDYGRSSTDTQYF.

This clonotype was observed at least ten times. This chain connects TRBV7-2 to TRBJ2-7; D gene ambiguous. Germline CDR1 SGHTA, CDR2 FQGNSA. The length of the CDR3 is 16 residues. Trimming removed 0 bases from V and 0 bases from J, with 12 bases in between. The CDR3 DNA is TGTGCCAGCAGCTTAGCGGCCTCCCTTCCCTCCTACGAGCAGTACTTC. It yields the protein CASSLAASLPSYEQYF.

V gene TRBV4-1 combines with J gene TRBJ2-3, with D possibly being TRBD1 (6 bases). The CDR3 sequence is 15 residues long. CDR1 is MGHRA and CDR2 is YSYEKL in the germline V gene. Trimming removed 4 bases from V and 11 bases from J, with 22 bases in between. The chain's CDR3 is CASSLPGQRMQLQYF. Written as DNA, the CDR3 is TGCGCCAGCAGCCTGCCGGGACAACGAATGCAGCTGCAGTATTTT.

This clonotype was recorded many times. J is TRBJ2-7 and V is TRBV29-1; D tentatively fits TRBD1 or TRBD2 (5 bases each). The CDR3 loop spans 12 amino acids. V was cut by 4 bases and J by 0 bases, with 7 bases left in between. Germline CDR1 is SQVTM and CDR2 is ANQGSEA. CDR3 sequence: CSVGGASYEQYF. The DNA of the CDR3 is TGCAGCGTTGGAGGGGCCTCCTACGAGCAGTACTTC.

This chain links TRBV7-2 with TRBJ1-2; 7 bases are a match to TRBD1. The CDR3 is made up of 15 amino acids. Germline CDR1 and CDR2: SGHTA and FQGNSA. J lost 8 bases, V lost 5 bases, and 14 bases had no gene match. The CDR3, as DNA: TGTACCAGCAGCACGCCGGACAGGTACCTGTGGGGCTACACCTTC. Protein product: CTSSTPDRYLWGYTF.

The J gene is TRBJ1-2, the V gene TRBV12-5, with D tentatively TRBD1 (6 bases). CDR1 and CDR2 from the germline V gene are LGHNT and FRNRAP. V was clipped by 4 bases and J by 3 bases, with 12 bases between them. This CDR3 has 14 residues. The CDR3 region is CASGCPTGHYGYTF. CDR3 bases: TGTGCTAGTGGTTGCCCTACAGGGCACTATGGCTACACCTTC.

The rearrangement uses TRBV28 and TRBJ2-4; D call uncertain. Gene TRBJ2-7 matches the end of the DNA better, so the J call may be wrong. The CDR3 runs 14 residues. Germline CDR1 reads MDHEN; CDR2 reads SYDVKM. CDR3 amino acids: CASSFHQTDYEQYF. CDR3 nucleotide sequence: TGTGCCAGCAGTTTCCACCAGACGGACTACGAGCAGTACTTC.

This chain connects TRBV6-2 or TRBV6-3 to TRBJ2-5; TRBD2 might be the D (7 bases). The germline CDR1 and CDR2 sequences are MNHEY and SVGEGT. Between the trimmed V and J ends, which lost 6 bases and 0 bases, there was a span of 11 bases. The CDR3 is 14 amino acids. CDR3 in DNA: TGTGCCAGCAGGGGGGGGGCAGACCAAGAGACCCAGTACTTC. Amino acid sequence: CASRGGADQETQYF.

The chain is built from TRBV7-2 and TRBJ1-2; TRBD1 might be the D (6 bases). The V end was cut by 5 bases, the J end by 4 bases, with 17 bases between. The CDR3 has 15 residues. Germline V gene lookup returns CDR1 SGHTA and CDR2 FQGNSA. The CDR3 region is CASSPYTEQGYGYTF. CDR3 in DNA: TGTGCCAGCAGCCCATATACGGAACAGGGCTATGGCTACACCTTC. The variable domain in full, completed from reference TRBV7-2 and TRBJ1-2, reads GAGVSQSPSNKVTEKGKDVELRCDPISGHTALYWYRQSLGQGLEFLIYFQGNSAPDKSGLPSDRFSAERTGGSVSTLTIQRTQQEDSAVYLCASSPYTEQGYGYTFGSGTRLTVV.

This clonotype has just a few counts. V gene TRBV6-5 combines with J gene TRBJ1-4; no firm D call. Germline V lookup: CDR1 MNHEY, CDR2 SVGAGI. This CDR3 has 15 amino acids. The V and J ends lost 0 bases and 5 bases respectively, with 10 bases between them. The CDR3 DNA is TGTGCCAGCAGTTACTCAGGGCACCGGAATGAAAAACTGTTTTTT. Encoded protein: CASSYSGHRNEKLFF.

This clonotype came up a few times. This CDR3 is CASSTRQGTGGYTF. CDR3 nucleotides: TGCGCCAGCAGCACCAGACAGGGTACGGGGGGCTACACCTTC. The chain joins TRBV5-1 to TRBJ1-2; 7 bases map to TRBD1. J was trimmed by 8 bases and V by 4 bases; bases with no gene match: 11. Germline CDR1 reads SGHRS; CDR2 reads YFSETQ. The CDR3 length is 14 residues.

This clonotype has a handful of counts. The gene calls are TRBV29-1 and TRBJ1-2; 8 bases are shared with TRBD1. CDR3 length: 17 amino acids. V was pared by 3 bases and J by 4 bases, with 16 bases of the junction left unmatched. Germline V lookup: CDR1 SQVTM, CDR2 ANQGSEA. CDR3 in amino acids: CSVDGLGRQGAVYGYTF. The CDR3 nucleotides read TGCAGCGTTGACGGGCTAGGGCGGCAGGGGGCTGTCTATGGCTACACCTTC.

The chain joins TRBV12-3 or TRBV12-4 to TRBJ2-7; 8 bases are shared with TRBD2. Losses at the gene ends were 4 bases for V and 4 bases for J; bases not matched to a gene: 6. This CDR3 comprises 14 residues. For the CDR3, the DNA is TGTGCCAGCAGTTCCGGGAGGGTAACGTACGAGCAGTACTTC. Translation: CASSSGRVTYEQYF.

This rearrangement joins TRBV12-3 or TRBV12-4 to TRBJ2-5, with D perhaps TRBD1 (5 bases). CDR3 length equals 12 residues. Trimming removed 6 bases at V and 10 bases at J, with 15 bases between. The CDR3 DNA reads TGTGCCAGCAGGTCCGCAGGGTCGGACCAGTACTTC. Translated, it gives CASRSAGSDQYF.

This chain joins TRBV30 and TRBJ2-1; 11 bases match TRBD2. The CDR3 spans 19 residues. CDR1 GTSNPN and CDR2 SVGIG come from the germline V gene (reference sequence). With V trimmed by 1 base and J by 3 bases, 14 bases remained unmatched. In DNA, the CDR3 is TGTGCCTGGAGTGCTGGGCTAGCGGGGGGCCGCTCCATCTACAATGAGCAGTTCTTC. This translates into CAWSAGLAGGRSIYNEQFF.

This chain connects TRBV20-1 to TRBJ2-3; D possibly corresponds to TRBD1 (6 bases). V lost 8 bases, J lost 4 bases, and 16 bases lay in between. This CDR3 has 13 amino acids. In germline, CDR1 is DFQATT, CDR2 SNEGSKA (reference sequence). Written as DNA, the CDR3 is TGCAGTACGGGGCAGGGGTTATCAGATACGCAGTATTTT. This codes for CSTGQGLSDTQYF.